This TCR beta chain comes out of a study of T cell repertoires in cytomegalovirus infection. TCRdb itself ran the reads through MiXCR, one entry per CDR3 protein. This sample carries 640,000 or so distinct CDR3 sequences, around a third of them seen once, and the ten largest clones take about 18%. Notes on this clonotype: Its antigen is currently unknown.

Looked up from germline, CDR1 is LGHNA and CDR2 is YSLEER. This CDR3 region has 15 residues. V was pared by 2 bases and J by 3 bases, with 5 bases of the junction left unmatched. The rearrangement uses TRBV4-3 and TRBJ2-7; 9 nucleotides align to TRBD2. The clonotype originates from a human donor in good health (CMV status not recorded). Some clones in this sample may be carry-over from other donors' samples. The source was cultured PBMCs, collected from culture after CMV antigen stimulation. CDR3 in amino acids: CASSQTSGGIYEQYF. CDR3 nucleotide sequence: TGCGCCAGCAGCCAAACCAGCGGGGGGATCTACGAGCAGTACTTC.